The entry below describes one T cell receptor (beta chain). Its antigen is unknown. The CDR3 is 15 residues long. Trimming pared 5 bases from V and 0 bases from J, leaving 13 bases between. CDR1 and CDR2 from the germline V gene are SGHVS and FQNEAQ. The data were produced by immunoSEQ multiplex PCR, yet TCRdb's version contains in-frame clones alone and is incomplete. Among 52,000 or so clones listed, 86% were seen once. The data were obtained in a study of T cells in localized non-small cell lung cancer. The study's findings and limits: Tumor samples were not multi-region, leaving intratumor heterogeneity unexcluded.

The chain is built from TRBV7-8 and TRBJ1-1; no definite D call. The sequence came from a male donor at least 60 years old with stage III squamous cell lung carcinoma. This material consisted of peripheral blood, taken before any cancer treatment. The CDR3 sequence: CASSPSERVNTEAFF. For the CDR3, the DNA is TGTGCCAGCAGCCCTTCGGAGAGGGTGAACACTGAAGCTTTCTTT.